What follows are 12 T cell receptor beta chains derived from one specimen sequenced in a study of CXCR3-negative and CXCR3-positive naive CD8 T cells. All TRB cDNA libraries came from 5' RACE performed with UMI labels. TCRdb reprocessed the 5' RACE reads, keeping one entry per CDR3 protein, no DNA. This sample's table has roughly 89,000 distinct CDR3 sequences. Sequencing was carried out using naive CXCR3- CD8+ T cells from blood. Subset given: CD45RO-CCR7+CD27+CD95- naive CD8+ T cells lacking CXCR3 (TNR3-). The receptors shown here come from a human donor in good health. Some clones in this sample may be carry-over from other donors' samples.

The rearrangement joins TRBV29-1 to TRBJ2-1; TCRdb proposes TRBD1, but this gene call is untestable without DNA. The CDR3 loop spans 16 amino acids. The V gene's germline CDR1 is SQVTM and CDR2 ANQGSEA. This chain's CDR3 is CSVEEEEQGTYNEQFF.

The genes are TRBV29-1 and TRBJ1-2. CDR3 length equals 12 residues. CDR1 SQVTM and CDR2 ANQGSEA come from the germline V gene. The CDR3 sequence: CSDTGPNYGYTF.

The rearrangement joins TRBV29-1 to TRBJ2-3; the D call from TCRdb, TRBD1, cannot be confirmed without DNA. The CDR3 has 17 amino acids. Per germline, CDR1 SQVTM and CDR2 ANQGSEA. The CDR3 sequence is CSVEDPRRGGSTDTQYF.

This chain's CDR3 is CASSPSTGELFF. The rearrangement uses TRBV7-2 and TRBJ2-2. The CDR3 spans 12 residues. CDR1 SGHTA and CDR2 FQGNSA come from the germline V gene.

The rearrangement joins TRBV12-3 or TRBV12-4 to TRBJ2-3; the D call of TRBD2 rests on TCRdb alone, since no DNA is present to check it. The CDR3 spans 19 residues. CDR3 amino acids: CASSPFTGTSGSRKDTQYF.

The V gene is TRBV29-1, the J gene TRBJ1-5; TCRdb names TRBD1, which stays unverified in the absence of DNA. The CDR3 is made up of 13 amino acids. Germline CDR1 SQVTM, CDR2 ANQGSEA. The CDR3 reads CSVRDRGNQPQHF.

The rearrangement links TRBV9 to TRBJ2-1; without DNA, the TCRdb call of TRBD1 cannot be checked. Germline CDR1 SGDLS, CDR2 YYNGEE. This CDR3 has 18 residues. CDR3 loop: CASSPHPTDSDFYNEQFF.

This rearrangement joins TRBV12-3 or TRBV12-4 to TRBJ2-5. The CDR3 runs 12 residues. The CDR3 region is CASRLAQETQYF.

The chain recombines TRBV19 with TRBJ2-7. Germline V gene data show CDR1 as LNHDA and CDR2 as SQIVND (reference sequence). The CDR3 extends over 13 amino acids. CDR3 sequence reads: CASSLRSNIEQYF. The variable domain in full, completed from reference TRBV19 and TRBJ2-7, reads DGGITQSPKYLFRKEGQNVTLSCEQNLNHDAMYWYRQDPGQGLRLIYYSQIVNDFQKGDIAEGYSVSREKKESFPLTVTSAQKNPTAFYLCASSLRSNIEQYFGPGTRLTVT.

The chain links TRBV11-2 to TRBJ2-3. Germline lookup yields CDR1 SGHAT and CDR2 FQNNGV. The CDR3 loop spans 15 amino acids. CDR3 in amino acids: CASSLVELSTDTQYF.

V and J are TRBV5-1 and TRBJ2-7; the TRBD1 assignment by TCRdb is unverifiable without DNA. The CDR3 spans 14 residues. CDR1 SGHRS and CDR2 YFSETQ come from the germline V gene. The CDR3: CASSLVPRTYEQYF.

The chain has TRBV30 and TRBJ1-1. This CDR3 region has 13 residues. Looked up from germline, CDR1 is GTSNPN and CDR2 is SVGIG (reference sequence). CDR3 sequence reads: CAWSMIEDTEAFF.